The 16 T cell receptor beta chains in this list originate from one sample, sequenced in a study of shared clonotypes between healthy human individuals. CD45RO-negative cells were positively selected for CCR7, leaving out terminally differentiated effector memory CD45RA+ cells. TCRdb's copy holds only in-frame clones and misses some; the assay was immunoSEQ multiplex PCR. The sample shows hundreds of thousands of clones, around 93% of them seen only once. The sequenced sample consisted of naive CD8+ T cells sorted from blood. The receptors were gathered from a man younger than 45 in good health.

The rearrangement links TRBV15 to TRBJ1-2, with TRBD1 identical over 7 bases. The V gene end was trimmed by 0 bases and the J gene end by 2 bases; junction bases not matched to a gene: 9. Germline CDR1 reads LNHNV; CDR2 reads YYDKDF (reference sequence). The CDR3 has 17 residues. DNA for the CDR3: TGTGCCACCAGCAGAGACGGACAGGCCGTCATAAACTATGGCTACACCTTC. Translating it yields CATSRDGQAVINYGYTF.

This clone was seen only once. The CDR3 region is CASSERLAGGYEQYF. CDR3 nucleotides: TGTGCCAGCAGTGAGCGACTAGCGGGAGGCTACGAGCAGTACTTC. The chain recombines TRBV6-1 with TRBJ2-7; 13 bases are a match to TRBD2. There are 15 residues in the CDR3. Germline V gene data show CDR1 as MNHNS and CDR2 as SASEGT. With V trimmed by 3 bases and J by 3 bases, 2 bases remained unmatched.

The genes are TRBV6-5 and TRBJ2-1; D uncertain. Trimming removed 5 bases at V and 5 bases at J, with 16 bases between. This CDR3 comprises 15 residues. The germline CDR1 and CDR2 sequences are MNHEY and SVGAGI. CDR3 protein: CASSKNLSPNNEQFF. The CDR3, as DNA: TGTGCCAGCAGTAAAAACCTCAGCCCAAACAATGAGCAGTTCTTC.

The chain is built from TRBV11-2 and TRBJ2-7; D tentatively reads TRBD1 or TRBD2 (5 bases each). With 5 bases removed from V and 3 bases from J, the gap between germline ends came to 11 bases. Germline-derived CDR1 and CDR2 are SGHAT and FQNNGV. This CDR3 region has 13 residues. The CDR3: CASSIRDGYEQYF. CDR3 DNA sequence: TGTGCCAGCAGCATCAGGGACGGCTACGAGCAGTACTTC. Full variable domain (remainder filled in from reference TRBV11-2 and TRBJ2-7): EAGVAQSPRYKIIEKRQSVAFWCNPISGHATLYWYQQILGQGPKLLIQFQNNGVVDDSQLPKDRFSAERLKGVDSTLKIQPAKLEDSAVYLCASSIRDGYEQYFGPGTRLTVT.

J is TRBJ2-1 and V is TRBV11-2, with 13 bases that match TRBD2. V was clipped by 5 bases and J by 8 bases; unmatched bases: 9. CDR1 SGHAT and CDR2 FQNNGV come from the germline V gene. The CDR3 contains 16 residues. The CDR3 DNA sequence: TGTGCCAGCAGCCAAGGACTAGCGGGAGTCGGGGATGAGCAGTTCTTC. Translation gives CASSQGLAGVGDEQFF.

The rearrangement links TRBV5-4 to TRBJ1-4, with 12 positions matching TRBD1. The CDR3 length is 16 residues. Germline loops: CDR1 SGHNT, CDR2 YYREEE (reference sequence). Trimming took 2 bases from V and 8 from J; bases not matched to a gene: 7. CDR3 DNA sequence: TGTGCCAGCAGCTTAGCCGGGACAGGGGGCCGCGAAAAACTGTTTTTT. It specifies CASSLAGTGGREKLFF.

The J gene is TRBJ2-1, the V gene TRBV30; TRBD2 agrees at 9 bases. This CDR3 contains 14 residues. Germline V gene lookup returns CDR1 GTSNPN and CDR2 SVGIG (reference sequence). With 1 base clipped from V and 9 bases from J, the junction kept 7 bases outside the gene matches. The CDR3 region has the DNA TGTGCCTGGAGTGCAGGTATAGCGGGAGTTGAGCAGTTCTTC. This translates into CAWSAGIAGVEQFF.

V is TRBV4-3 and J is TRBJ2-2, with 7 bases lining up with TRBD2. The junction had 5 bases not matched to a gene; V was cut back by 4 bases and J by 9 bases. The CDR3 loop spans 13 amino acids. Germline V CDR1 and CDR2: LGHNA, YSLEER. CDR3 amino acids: CASSLGGWRELFF. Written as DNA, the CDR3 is TGCGCCAGCAGCCTCGGGGGGTGGCGGGAGCTGTTTTTT.

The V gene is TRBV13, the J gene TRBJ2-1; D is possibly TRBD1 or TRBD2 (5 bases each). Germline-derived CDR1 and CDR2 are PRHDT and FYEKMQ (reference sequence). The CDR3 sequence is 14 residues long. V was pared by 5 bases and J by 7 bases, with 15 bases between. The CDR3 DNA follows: TGTGCCAGCAGCATGGGACCGAAACTGAATGAGCAGTTCTTC. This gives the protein CASSMGPKLNEQFF.

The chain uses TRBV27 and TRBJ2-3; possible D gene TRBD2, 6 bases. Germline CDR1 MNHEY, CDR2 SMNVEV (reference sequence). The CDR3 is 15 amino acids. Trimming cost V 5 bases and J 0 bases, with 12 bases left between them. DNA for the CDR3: TGTGCCAGCAGTAATTGGGGGAGGAGCACAGATACGCAGTATTTT. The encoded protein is CASSNWGRSTDTQYF.

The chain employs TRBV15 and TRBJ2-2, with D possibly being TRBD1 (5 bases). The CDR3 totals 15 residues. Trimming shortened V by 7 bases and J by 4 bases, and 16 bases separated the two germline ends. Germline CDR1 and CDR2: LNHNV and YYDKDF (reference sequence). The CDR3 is CATTHEDRPTGELFF. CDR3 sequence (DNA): TGTGCCACCACCCATGAAGACAGACCCACCGGGGAGCTGTTTTTT. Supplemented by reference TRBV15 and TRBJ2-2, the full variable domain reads DAMVIQNPRYQVTQFGKPVTLSCSQTLNHNVMYWYQQKSSQAPKLLFHYYDKDFNNEADTPDNFQSRRPNTSFCFLDIRSPGLGDTAMYLCATTHEDRPTGELFFGEGSRLTVL.

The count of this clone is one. The CDR3 region is CASSLAPDRAGNTIYF. In nucleotides, the CDR3 is TGCGCCAGCAGCTTGGCCCCGGACAGGGCTGGAAACACCATATATTTT. V gene TRBV5-1 combines with J gene TRBJ1-3; 8 positions match TRBD1. Looked up from germline, CDR1 is SGHRS and CDR2 is YFSETQ. After removal of 0 bases from V and 2 bases from J, the junction contained 4 bases not matched to a gene. This CDR3 has 16 amino acids.

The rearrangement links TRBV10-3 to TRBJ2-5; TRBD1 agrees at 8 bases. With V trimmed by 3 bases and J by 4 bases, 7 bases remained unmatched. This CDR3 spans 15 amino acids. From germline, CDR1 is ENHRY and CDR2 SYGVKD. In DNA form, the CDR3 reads TGTGCCATCAGTGACGACAGGGGAAACAGAGAGACCCAGTACTTC. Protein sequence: CAISDDRGNRETQYF.

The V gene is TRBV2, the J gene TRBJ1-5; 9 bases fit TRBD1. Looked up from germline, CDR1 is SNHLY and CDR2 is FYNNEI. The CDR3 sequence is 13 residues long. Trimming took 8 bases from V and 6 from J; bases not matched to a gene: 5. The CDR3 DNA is TGTGCCAGCGGGACAGGGTGGGTTCAGCCCCAGCATTTT. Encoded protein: CASGTGWVQPQHF.

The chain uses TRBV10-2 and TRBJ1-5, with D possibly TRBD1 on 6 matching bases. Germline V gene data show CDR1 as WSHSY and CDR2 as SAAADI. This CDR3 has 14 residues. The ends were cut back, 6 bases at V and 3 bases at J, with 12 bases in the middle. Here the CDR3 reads CASRSGTLNQPQHF. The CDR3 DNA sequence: TGCGCCAGCAGATCCGGGACACTCAATCAGCCCCAGCATTTT.

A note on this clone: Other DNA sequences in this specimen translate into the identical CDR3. The CDR3 nucleotides read TGTGCCAGCAGTGTTTACAATGAGCAGTTCTTC. As protein: CASSVYNEQFF. The gene calls are TRBV2 and TRBJ2-1; D gene unclear. The CDR3 sequence is 11 residues long. Trimming removed 4 bases at V and 4 bases at J, with 2 bases between. CDR1 and CDR2 (germline): SNHLY, FYNNEI.